This TCR beta chain is drawn from a study of CD8+ T cells in alopecia areata. Study-wide results and caveats: Uncertainty about whether baseline CD8+ expansion is linked to response remains, with one nonresponder. Amid tofacitinib therapy, many expanded lesional clones stayed present in scalp and blood.

As the sequencing template, cDNA was produced by extracting RNA and reverse transcribing it. Assay: immunoSEQ multiplex PCR; the TCRdb copy retains only in-frame clones and omits some. The data contain about 210,000 clones, about three fifths of them singletons. About this clone: Its target is not known.

Noted treatment: oral pan-JAK inhibitor, 5-10 mg twice daily. As part of sample collection, lesional scalp punch biopsies and peripheral blood were taken from alopecia areata patients. The researchers isolated CD4+ and CD8+ T cells from PBMCs by sorting. The sequences come from CD4+ T cells sorted from blood, collected at week 4, from a patient treated with tofacitinib. The clonotype comes from a human donor with alopecia areata.

The CDR3 sequence is CASSPIDRGPGEQFF. CDR3 DNA sequence: TGTGCCAGCTCACCCATTGACAGGGGGCCCGGTGAGCAGTTCTTC. The V gene is TRBV18, the J gene TRBJ2-1; TRBD1 agrees at 10 bases. Looked up from germline, CDR1 is KGHSH and CDR2 is LQKENI. This CDR3 region has 15 residues. J gave up 9 bases and V 3 bases, and 8 bases lay outside the gene matches.